This T cell receptor (beta chain) was sequenced in a study of OX40 agonist ivuxolimab in advanced cancers. Study information: Patients were treated with ivuxolimab, an agonistic anti-OX40 (CD134) antibody.

The CDR3 contains 14 residues. V lost 0 bases and J lost 4, with 9 bases in between. Germline CDR1 MNHNS, CDR2 SASEGT. TCRdb's table, derived via immunoSEQ multiplex PCR, lists solely in-frame clones and lacks some. The sample includes more than 85,000 clones, around 88% of them seen just once. As for this clone: Its antigen is not identified.

Overall study results and limits: The study found among the lowest clonal expansion in partial responders at 0.1-3.0 mg/kg.

The clonotype comes from an adult with an advanced solid tumor such as melanoma, head and neck, liver or kidney cancer. V gene TRBV6-1 combines with J gene TRBJ1-2; no firm D call. The material was CD4+ or CD8+ T cells sorted from blood, obtained in a trial of the OX40 agonist ivuxolimab. CDR3 in DNA: TGTGCCAGCAGTGAAGCGACGGGGTCCTATGGCTACACCTTC. Translation gives CASSEATGSYGYTF.